This passage covers 27 T cell receptor beta chains from one sample sequenced in a study of a mutant IDH1 vaccine in newly diagnosed glioma. These TCRs are of unknown antigen specificity. Generated by immunoSEQ multiplex PCR, the TCRdb table keeps only in-frame clones and is missing some. The sample carries 110,000 or so clones, 90% recorded once. Specified time point: week 11, during vaccination. The investigators gave 300 ug of mutant IDH1 20-mer peptide in each vaccine dose, together with topical imiquimod. The material sequenced was PBMCs, taken from a glioma patient whose treatment included an IDH1 peptide vaccine. Every receptor here comes from a woman aged 45-60 years with glioma.

V usage is TRBV5-1 and J usage is TRBJ2-3; 7 bases fit TRBD1. Germline values: CDR1 SGHRS, CDR2 YFSETQ. The junction had 7 bases not matched to a gene; V was cut back by 0 bases and J by 6 bases. The CDR3 totals 15 residues. CDR3 sequence (DNA): TGCGCCAGCAGCTTGGCACAGGGGATCGAGGATACGCAGTATTTT. Protein sequence: CASSLAQGIEDTQYF. Full variable domain (remainder filled in from reference TRBV5-1 and TRBJ2-3): KAGVTQTPRYLIKTRGQQVTLSCSPISGHRSVSWYQQTPGQGLQFLFEYFSETQRNKGNFPGRFSGRQFSNSRSEMNVSTLELGDSALYLCASSLAQGIEDTQYFGPGTRLTVL.

V is TRBV19 and J is TRBJ2-5; possibly TRBD2 for D (5 bases). The CDR3 length is 14 residues. Trimming pared 1 base from V and 5 bases from J, leaving 11 bases between. Per the germline V gene, CDR1 is LNHDA and CDR2 is SQIVND (reference sequence). The CDR3: CASSIGGSLETQYF. The CDR3 DNA is TGTGCCAGTAGTATAGGAGGGTCCCTCGAGACCCAGTACTTC.

This chain uses TRBV11-2 with TRBJ2-3; 9 positions match TRBD2. Germline V CDR1 and CDR2: SGHAT, FQNNGV. There are 15 residues in the CDR3. Trimming removed 7 bases from V and 2 bases from J; junction bases left unmatched: 7. Here the CDR3 DNA reads TGTGCCAGCACCAAAGCGGGAGGCCTCACAGATACGCAGTATTTT. This codes for CASTKAGGLTDTQYF.

The CDR3 DNA reads TGTGCCAGCAGTGAAGCGCGAATCCCCATCACTGAAGCTTTCTTT. This gives the protein CASSEARIPITEAFF. The rearrangement joins TRBV6-1 to TRBJ1-1; D remains unclear. The length of the CDR3 is 15 residues. Trimming took 0 bases from V and 4 from J, leaving 12 bases between them. Germline V gene lookup returns CDR1 MNHNS and CDR2 SASEGT.

The V and J genes are TRBV2 and TRBJ2-1; D gene ambiguous. Germline V gene data show CDR1 as SNHLY and CDR2 as FYNNEI. This CDR3 is 13 amino acids long. The V end was cut by 3 bases, the J end by 7 bases, with 10 bases between. CDR3 residues: CASSESTWNEQFF. In DNA, the CDR3 is TGTGCCAGCAGTGAGTCGACCTGGAATGAGCAGTTCTTC.

V and J are TRBV7-8 and TRBJ2-7; 7 bases match TRBD2. The V and J ends lost 0 bases and 3 bases, in that order; junction bases with no gene match: 8. The germline CDR1 and CDR2 sequences are SGHVS and FQNEAQ. The CDR3 sequence is 16 residues long. CDR3 loop: CASSLARRKRGYEQYF. The CDR3 DNA reads TGTGCCAGCAGCTTAGCCCGGAGGAAGCGGGGCTACGAGCAGTACTTC.

V is TRBV27 and J is TRBJ1-6; 9 bases fit TRBD1. The J segment lost 8 bases and the V segment lost 2 bases, leaving 13 bases of the junction unmatched. The CDR3 loop spans 18 amino acids. Germline V lookup: CDR1 MNHEY, CDR2 SMNVEV (reference sequence). Written as DNA, the CDR3 is TGTGCCAGCAGTTTAACCGGTTACGGGACAGGGTTCTATTCACCCCTCCACTTT. Translated, it gives CASSLTGYGTGFYSPLHF.

This chain connects TRBV27 to TRBJ2-1, with 12 bases matching TRBD2. The CDR3 is 15 residues long. V was pared by 4 bases and J by 9 bases, with 7 bases of the junction left unmatched. Looked up from germline, CDR1 is MNHEY and CDR2 is SMNVEV (reference sequence). The CDR3: CASSSRGLAGFEQFF. The CDR3, as DNA: TGTGCCAGCAGTTCTCGCGGACTAGCGGGATTTGAGCAGTTCTTC.

V is TRBV18 and J is TRBJ1-2; maybe TRBD1 (6 bases). The CDR3 contains 14 residues. Per the germline V gene, CDR1 is KGHSH and CDR2 is LQKENI. Between the trimmed V and J ends, which lost 4 bases and 7 bases, there was a span of 16 bases. The CDR3 bases are TGTGCCAGCTCACTTTACGAACAGGGCCCTGGCTACACCTTC. Amino acids: CASSLYEQGPGYTF.

This chain joins TRBV6-1 and TRBJ2-7; D is perhaps TRBD1 (6 bases). The V end was cut by 9 bases, the J end by 5 bases, with 17 bases between. Germline V lookup: CDR1 MNHNS, CDR2 SASEGT. The CDR3 has 13 residues. DNA of the CDR3: TGTGCCAGTCAAGGTAGGGGGAGAAACGAGCAGTACTTC. This sequence encodes CASQGRGRNEQYF.

The rearrangement joins TRBV4-1 to TRBJ2-2; D not certain. This CDR3 is 16 amino acids long. The V end lost 4 bases, the J end lost 2 bases, and 14 bases lay between the germline ends. The germline V gene has CDR1 MGHRA and CDR2 YSYEKL. The CDR3 region has the DNA TGCGCCAGCAGCCTACTCTCGAGACAAAACACCGGGGAGCTGTTTTTT. Protein sequence: CASSLLSRQNTGELFF.

V is TRBV6-5 and J is TRBJ1-1, with D possibly TRBD1 on 5 matching bases. V lost 4 bases and J lost 0, with 12 bases in between. This CDR3 has 15 amino acids. Germline CDR1 is MNHEY and CDR2 is SVGAGI. As DNA, the CDR3 is TGTGCCAGCAGTTTGGGCAGGACAATGAACACTGAAGCTTTCTTT. It is translated as CASSLGRTMNTEAFF.

The chain recombines TRBV15 with TRBJ1-1, with unresolved D. V shed 3 bases and J shed 2 bases, with 7 bases lying between them. Germline V CDR1 and CDR2: LNHNV, YYDKDF (reference sequence). The CDR3 is made up of 13 amino acids. CDR3 amino acids: CATSRELNTEAFF. CDR3 nucleotides: TGTGCCACCAGCAGGGAACTTAACACTGAAGCTTTCTTT. Full variable domain (remainder filled in from reference TRBV15 and TRBJ1-1): DAMVIQNPRYQVTQFGKPVTLSCSQTLNHNVMYWYQQKSSQAPKLLFHYYDKDFNNEADTPDNFQSRRPNTSFCFLDIRSPGLGDTAMYLCATSRELNTEAFFGQGTRLTVV.

The chain couples TRBV19 to TRBJ1-1; a weak D match, TRBD1 (5 bases). V lost 3 bases to trimming and J lost 4 bases, with 15 bases between them. This CDR3 is built from 15 residues. In germline, CDR1 is LNHDA, CDR2 SQIVND (reference sequence). This chain's CDR3 is CASSMRQDISTEAFF. CDR3 coding DNA: TGTGCCAGTAGTATGAGGCAGGACATATCCACTGAAGCTTTCTTT.

This sequence joins TRBV29-1 and TRBJ1-2, with D possibly matching TRBD1 (6 bases). Trimming removed 5 bases from V and 8 bases from J, with 15 bases in between. The CDR3 is made up of 12 amino acids. The germline gives CDR1 SQVTM, CDR2 ANQGSEA. The CDR3 coding sequence is TGCAGCGTTCCAGGACAGTTTCAAGGCTACACCTTC. It codes for CSVPGQFQGYTF.

This clone has just one count. The CDR3 reads CASSQAGGNQPQHF. CDR3 DNA sequence: TGCGCCAGCAGCCAAGCGGGGGGGAATCAGCCCCAGCATTTT. This chain uses TRBV4-1 with TRBJ1-5; the D gene is possibly TRBD1 (5 bases). V dropped 1 base and J dropped 4 bases, with 8 bases sitting between them. The CDR3 contains 14 residues. Looked up from germline, CDR1 is MGHRA and CDR2 is YSYEKL.

The CDR3 region is CASLKGTATYEQYF. The DNA for the CDR3 is TGCGCCAGCCTCAAGGGGACGGCAACCTACGAGCAGTACTTC. The genes are TRBV10-2 and TRBJ2-7; D could derive from TRBD1 or TRBD2 (5 bases each). Germline V gives CDR1 WSHSY, CDR2 SAAADI. The V gene lost 8 bases and the J gene lost 2 bases, with 16 bases spanning the gap. The CDR3 runs 14 residues.

Concerning this clone: Other DNA variants within this sample encode the same CDR3. The chain combines TRBV6-1 with TRBJ1-3; TRBD1 aligns across 7 bases. The length of the CDR3 is 13 residues. V dropped 9 bases and J dropped 2; count of bases not matched to a gene: 4. Germline V gene sequence: CDR1 MNHNS, CDR2 SASEGT. The CDR3 DNA reads TGTGCCAGTACACAGGGGACTGGAAACACCATATATTTT. Encoded protein: CASTQGTGNTIYF.

V gene TRBV5-1 combines with J gene TRBJ2-7; weak D call: TRBD1 (6 bases). The CDR3 is made up of 14 amino acids. The V end was cut by 5 bases, the J end by 0 bases, with 12 bases between. The germline gives CDR1 SGHRS, CDR2 YFSETQ. CDR3 region: CASRKTGSSYEQYF. CDR3 DNA: TGCGCCAGCAGGAAGACAGGAAGCTCCTACGAGCAGTACTTC. The full variable domain, its missing parts supplied by reference TRBV5-1 and TRBJ2-7, is KAGVTQTPRYLIKTRGQQVTLSCSPISGHRSVSWYQQTPGQGLQFLFEYFSETQRNKGNFPGRFSGRQFSNSRSEMNVSTLELGDSALYLCASRKTGSSYEQYFGPGTRLTVT.

The chain is built from TRBV2 and TRBJ2-2, with D unclear. V gave up 10 bases and J gave up 5 bases, with 11 bases separating them. From germline, CDR1 is SNHLY and CDR2 FYNNEI. The length of the CDR3 is 12 residues. For the CDR3, the DNA is TGTGCCACCCTATCCAGGACCGGGGAGCTGTTTTTT. Translating it yields CATLSRTGELFF.

The J gene is TRBJ2-7, the V gene TRBV6-6; 8 nucleotides line up with TRBD1. Germline V gene data show CDR1 as MNHNY and CDR2 as SVGAGI (reference sequence). V gave up 6 bases and J gave up 4 bases; unmatched junction bases: 8. CDR3 length equals 14 residues. CDR3 region: CASRATGTGYEQYF. In nucleotides, the CDR3 is TGTGCCAGCAGGGCCACCGGGACAGGTTACGAGCAGTACTTC.

The chain couples TRBV27 to TRBJ2-6; D might be TRBD1 (5 bases). The V end was cut by 3 bases, the J end by 1 base, with 7 bases between. Germline V gives CDR1 MNHEY, CDR2 SMNVEV (reference sequence). This CDR3 comprises 15 residues. DNA of the CDR3: TGTGCCAGCAGTTTCAGGGCTTCTGGGGCCAACGTCCTGACTTTC. Its translation: CASSFRASGANVLTF.

The J gene is TRBJ2-3, the V gene TRBV2, with no clear D. Per germline, CDR1 SNHLY and CDR2 FYNNEI. The V end lost 3 bases, the J end lost 14 bases, and 15 bases lay between the germline ends. This CDR3 is built from 12 residues. CDR3 DNA sequence: TGTGCCAGCAGTGATCAGCGTCATCTAGGGTATTTT. Protein sequence: CASSDQRHLGYF.

The chain is built from TRBV9 and TRBJ2-1, with 7 bases identical to TRBD2. The junction had 10 bases not matched to a gene; V was cut back by 3 bases and J by 7 bases. Germline loops: CDR1 SGDLS, CDR2 YYNGEE. This CDR3 comprises 15 residues. In DNA, the CDR3 is TGTGCCAGCAGCGAAGCGGGGAACCTTAGGAATGAGCAGTTCTTC. Encoded protein: CASSEAGNLRNEQFF.

This clone was seen just once. The rearrangement links TRBV5-1 to TRBJ2-5, with TRBD1 matching over 7 bases. Unmatched junction bases numbered 4, after V lost 3 bases and J lost 2 bases. The V gene's germline CDR1 is SGHRS and CDR2 YFSETQ. The CDR3 extends over 14 amino acids. In nucleotides, the CDR3 is TGCGCCAGCAGCTGGTCGGGACAGCAAGAGACCCAGTACTTC. This codes for CASSWSGQQETQYF.

The rearrangement links TRBV5-1 to TRBJ2-7, with D perhaps being TRBD1 or TRBD2 (5 bases each). The CDR3 is made up of 14 amino acids. Trimming stripped 0 bases from V and 6 bases from J, with 13 bases between. CDR1 and CDR2 from the germline V gene are SGHRS and YFSETQ. The DNA for the CDR3 is TGCGCCAGCAGCTTGGGGGGGAGAAGGGGCGAGCAGTACTTC. It encodes CASSLGGRRGEQYF.

This rearrangement joins TRBV28 to TRBJ1-2; D call uncertain. This CDR3 region has 15 residues. Per the germline V gene, CDR1 is MDHEN and CDR2 is SYDVKM. V shed 5 bases and J shed 7 bases, with 20 bases lying between them. The CDR3 loop is CASSTPGLGEGGYTF. Written as DNA, the CDR3 is TGTGCCAGCAGTACCCCGGGCCTCGGGGAGGGTGGCTACACCTTC.